Presented here are 12 T cell receptor beta chains from one specimen sequenced in a study of blood T cell repertoires in COVID-19. Assay: immunoSEQ multiplex PCR; the TCRdb copy retains only in-frame clones and omits some. This table holds 200,000 to 300,000 clones, roughly 86% found once. What was sequenced was peripheral blood. These receptors all come from a man between 40 and 49 years old who had recovered from COVID-19.

This clone was counted a few times. The V call is TRBV6-5, the J call TRBJ1-2; D remains ambiguous. Per the germline V gene, CDR1 is MNHEY and CDR2 is SVGAGI. V shed 7 bases and J shed 8 bases, with 11 bases lying between them. The CDR3 has 11 amino acids. CDR3 in amino acids: CASMAYSGYTF. The CDR3 coding sequence is TGTGCCAGCATGGCCTATAGCGGCTACACCTTC.

The sample holds a few counts of this clone. V usage is TRBV6-5 and J usage is TRBJ2-7; 7 bases align to TRBD2. The CDR3 totals 15 residues. V shed 0 bases and J 6 bases; nucleotides not matched to a gene: 8. The germline CDR1 and CDR2 sequences are MNHEY and SVGAGI. CDR3: CASSYSITGLGEQYF. CDR3 nucleotide sequence: TGTGCCAGCAGTTACTCGATCACAGGACTAGGCGAGCAGTACTTC.

Points on this clone: The limits of the CDR3 on the DNA are not certain, so only TCRdb's listed CDR3 is given. This chain uses TRBV7-5 with TRBJ1-5; the table's D call, TRBD1, has no DNA check behind it. TRBV7-5 is a pseudogene locus. A total of 17 residues make up the CDR3, ends included. The CDR3 loop is CARSWASGADSNQPQHF.

This clone has just one count. The gene calls are TRBV27 and TRBJ2-5; D may be TRBD2 (5 bases). This CDR3 has 16 residues. V lost 2 bases to trimming and J lost 5 bases, with 18 bases between them. Germline values: CDR1 MNHEY, CDR2 SMNVEV (reference sequence). CDR3 sequence (DNA): TGTGCCAGCAGTTTAGGGAGTTCAGTTTTCGTGGAGACCCAGTACTTC. Amino acids: CASSLGSSVFVETQYF.

Only a few counts were recorded for this clone. The chain couples TRBV10-2 to TRBJ2-1; D gene uncertain. The CDR3 spans 14 residues. The V end was cut by 8 bases, the J end by 2 bases, with 13 bases between. Germline V CDR1 and CDR2: WSHSY, SAAADI. The CDR3 region has the DNA TGCGCCAGCGGGTCCTGGAGTACCTACAATGAGCAGTTCTTC. This gives the protein CASGSWSTYNEQFF.

The chain couples TRBV6-2 or TRBV6-3 to TRBJ2-7, with D maybe TRBD2 (6 bases). Germline CDR1 MNHEY, CDR2 SVGEGT. The CDR3 sequence is 14 residues long. The germline V and J ends were trimmed by 6 bases and 4 bases, with 16 bases remaining between them. The CDR3 loop is CASSTRRGTYEQYF. Written as DNA, the CDR3 is TGTGCCAGCAGCACGCGGCGGGGAACATACGAGCAGTACTTC.

The chain carries TRBV5-1 and TRBJ2-3, with 8 nucleotides matching TRBD2. J gave up 9 bases and V 0 bases, and 9 bases lay outside the gene matches. Germline CDR1 reads SGHRS; CDR2 reads YFSETQ. There are 15 residues in the CDR3. This chain's CDR3 is CASSLGGSGVRTQYF. CDR3 nucleotides: TGCGCCAGCAGCTTGGGGGGTAGCGGGGTTCGGACGCAGTATTTT.

V gene TRBV9 combines with J gene TRBJ2-5; D is ambiguous. The V end was cut by 1 base, the J end by 0 bases, with 4 bases between. The CDR3 is 13 amino acids. The germline gives CDR1 SGDLS, CDR2 YYNGEE. CDR3 nucleotide sequence: TGTGCCAGCAGCGTAACGGACCAAGAGACCCAGTACTTC. As protein: CASSVTDQETQYF.

This chain uses TRBV7-2 with TRBJ2-7, with 7 bases lining up with TRBD1. In germline, CDR1 is SGHTA, CDR2 FQGNSA. The CDR3 totals 17 residues. V lost 0 bases, J lost 1 base, and 9 bases stayed unmatched. Written as DNA, the CDR3 is TGTGCCAGCAGCTTAGCTAAGACAGGGAAATCATCCTACGAGCAGTACTTC. Translating it yields CASSLAKTGKSSYEQYF.

V and J are TRBV10-3 and TRBJ2-1, with D hard to call. Germline V gene sequence: CDR1 ENHRY, CDR2 SYGVKD. V shed 4 bases and J shed 4 bases, with 5 bases lying between them. The CDR3 has 12 amino acids. Here the CDR3 DNA reads TGTGCCATCAGTGCCTTATACAATGAGCAGTTCTTC. It encodes CAISALYNEQFF.

The gene calls are TRBV19 and TRBJ1-2; 11 bases map to TRBD1. The trim removed 5 bases at V and 2 bases at J, leaving 7 bases unmatched. Germline lookup yields CDR1 LNHDA and CDR2 SQIVND (reference sequence). The CDR3 has 16 amino acids. DNA of the CDR3: TGTGCCAGTAGTCTCCGGACAGGGGGCGGCAACTATGGCTACACCTTC. Translating gives CASSLRTGGGNYGYTF.

V and J are TRBV7-9 and TRBJ1-1, with D maybe TRBD1 (5 bases). V gave up 3 bases and J gave up 0 bases, with 5 bases separating them. Germline assignment: CDR1 SEHNR and CDR2 FQNEAQ (reference sequence). The CDR3 loop spans 13 amino acids. The CDR3 spells CASSLTVNTEAFF. In nucleotides, the CDR3 is TGTGCCAGCAGCTTGACAGTGAACACTGAAGCTTTCTTT. Full variable domain (rest looked up from reference TRBV7-9 and TRBJ1-1): DTGVSQNPRHKITKRGQNVTFRCDPISEHNRLYWYRQTLGQGPEFLTYFQNEAQLEKSRLLSDRFSAERPKGSFSTLEIQRTEQGDSAMYLCASSLTVNTEAFFGQGTRLTVV.